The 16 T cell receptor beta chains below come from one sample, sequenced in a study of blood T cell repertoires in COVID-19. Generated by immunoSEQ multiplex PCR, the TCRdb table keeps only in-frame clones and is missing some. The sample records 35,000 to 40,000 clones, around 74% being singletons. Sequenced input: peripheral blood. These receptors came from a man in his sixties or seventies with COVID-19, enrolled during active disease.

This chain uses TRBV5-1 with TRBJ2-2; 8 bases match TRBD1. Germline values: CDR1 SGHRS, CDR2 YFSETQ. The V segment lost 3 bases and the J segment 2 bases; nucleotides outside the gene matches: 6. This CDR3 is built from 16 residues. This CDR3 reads CASSYKGTGNTGELFF. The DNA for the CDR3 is TGCGCCAGCAGCTACAAGGGGACAGGTAACACCGGGGAGCTGTTTTTT.

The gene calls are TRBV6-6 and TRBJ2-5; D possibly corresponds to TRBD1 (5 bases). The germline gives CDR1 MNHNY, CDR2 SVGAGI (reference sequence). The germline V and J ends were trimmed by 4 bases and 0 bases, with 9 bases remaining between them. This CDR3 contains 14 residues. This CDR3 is CASSWAGNQETQYF. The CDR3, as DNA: TGTGCCAGCAGTTGGGCAGGGAACCAAGAGACCCAGTACTTC.

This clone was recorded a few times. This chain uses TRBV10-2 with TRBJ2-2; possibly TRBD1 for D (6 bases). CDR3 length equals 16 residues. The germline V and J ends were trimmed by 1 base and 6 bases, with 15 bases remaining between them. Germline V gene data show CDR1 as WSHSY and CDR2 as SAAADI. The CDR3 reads CASSELVIGGPGELFF. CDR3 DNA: TGCGCCAGCAGTGAGTTAGTCATAGGGGGTCCCGGGGAGCTGTTTTTT.

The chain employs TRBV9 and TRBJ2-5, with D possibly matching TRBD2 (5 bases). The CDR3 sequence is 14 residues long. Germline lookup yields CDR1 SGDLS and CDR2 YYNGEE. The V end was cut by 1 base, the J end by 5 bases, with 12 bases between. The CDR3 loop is CASSVSRWEETQYF. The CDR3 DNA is TGTGCCAGCAGCGTATCCAGGTGGGAGGAGACCCAGTACTTC.

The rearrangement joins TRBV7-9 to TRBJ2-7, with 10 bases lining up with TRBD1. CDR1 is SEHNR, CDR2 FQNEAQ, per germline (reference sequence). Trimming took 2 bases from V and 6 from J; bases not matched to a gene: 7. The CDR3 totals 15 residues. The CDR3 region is CASSLKGTGVTEQYF. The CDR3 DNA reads TGTGCCAGCAGCTTAAAGGGGACAGGGGTAACCGAGCAGTACTTC.

DNA of the CDR3: TGTGCCAGTAGGCCGACATTAAAGGTTGAAAAACTGTTTTTT. Translated: CASRPTLKVEKLFF. The chain combines TRBV19 with TRBJ1-4; no firm D call. Germline V gives CDR1 LNHDA, CDR2 SQIVND (reference sequence). V shed 6 bases and J shed 7 bases, with 15 bases lying between them. The length of the CDR3 is 14 residues. Variable domain in full (rest from reference TRBV19 and TRBJ1-4): DGGITQSPKYLFRKEGQNVTLSCEQNLNHDAMYWYRQDPGQGLRLIYYSQIVNDFQKGDIAEGYSVSREKKESFPLTVTSAQKNPTAFYLCASRPTLKVEKLFFGSGTQLSVL.

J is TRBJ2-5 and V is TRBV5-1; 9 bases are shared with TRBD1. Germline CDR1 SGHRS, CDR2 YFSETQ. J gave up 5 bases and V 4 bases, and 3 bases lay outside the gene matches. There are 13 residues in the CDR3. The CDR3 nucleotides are TGCGCCAGCAGCCCAGGACAGGGGGAGACCCAGTACTTC. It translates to CASSPGQGETQYF.

The DNA of the CDR3 is TGCGCCAGCAGCTTGGATAGTGGGAGAGTTGGCGGGGAGCTGTTTTTT. Its translation is CASSLDSGRVGGELFF. The chain couples TRBV5-1 to TRBJ2-2, with a weak D call TRBD2 (5 bases). Germline CDR1 reads SGHRS; CDR2 reads YFSETQ. V lost 0 bases, J lost 7 bases, and 16 bases lay in between. The CDR3 is 16 amino acids.

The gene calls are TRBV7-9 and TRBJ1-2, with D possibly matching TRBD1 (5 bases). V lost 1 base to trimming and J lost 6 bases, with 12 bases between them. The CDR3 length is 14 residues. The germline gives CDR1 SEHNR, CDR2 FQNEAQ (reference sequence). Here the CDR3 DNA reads TGTGCCAGCAGCTTAGGGGGCAGAATGGATGGCTACACCTTC. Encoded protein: CASSLGGRMDGYTF.

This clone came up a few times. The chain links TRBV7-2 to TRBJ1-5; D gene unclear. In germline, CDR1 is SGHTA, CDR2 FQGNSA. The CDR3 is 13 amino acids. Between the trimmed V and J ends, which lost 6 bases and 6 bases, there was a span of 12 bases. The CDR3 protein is CASRGTESQPQHF. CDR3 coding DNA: TGTGCCAGCAGGGGCACGGAAAGTCAGCCCCAGCATTTT.

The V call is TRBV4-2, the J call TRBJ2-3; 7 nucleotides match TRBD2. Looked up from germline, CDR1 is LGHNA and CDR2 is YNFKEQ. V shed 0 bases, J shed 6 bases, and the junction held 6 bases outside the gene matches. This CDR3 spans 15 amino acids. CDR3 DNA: TGTGCCAGCAGCCAAGATACCGGGGGAGGGGATACGCAGTATTTT. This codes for CASSQDTGGGDTQYF.

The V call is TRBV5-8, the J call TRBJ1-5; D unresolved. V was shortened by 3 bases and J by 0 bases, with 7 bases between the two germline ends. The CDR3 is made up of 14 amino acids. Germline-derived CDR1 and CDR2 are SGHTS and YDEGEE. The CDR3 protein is CASSSEGSNQPQHF. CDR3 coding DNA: TGTGCCAGCAGCTCAGAGGGTAGCAATCAGCCCCAGCATTTT.

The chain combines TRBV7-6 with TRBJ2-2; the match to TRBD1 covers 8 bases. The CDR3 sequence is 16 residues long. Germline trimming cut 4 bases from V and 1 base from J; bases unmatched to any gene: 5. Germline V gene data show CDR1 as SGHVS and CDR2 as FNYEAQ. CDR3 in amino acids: CASSSAGTGNTGELFF. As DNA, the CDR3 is TGTGCCAGCAGCTCAGCCGGGACAGGGAACACCGGGGAGCTGTTTTTT. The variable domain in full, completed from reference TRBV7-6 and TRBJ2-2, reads GAGVSQSPRYKVTKRGQDVALRCDPISGHVSLYWYRQALGQGPEFLTYFNYEAQQDKSGLPNDRFSAERPEGSISTLTIQRTEQRDSAMYRCASSSAGTGNTGELFFGEGSRLTVL.

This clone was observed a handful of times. CDR3 bases: TGTGCCAGCTCACCACCCAATACTTATGGGGCCAGGAATAATTCACCCCTCCACTTT. It translates to CASSPPNTYGARNNSPLHF. The V call is TRBV18, the J call TRBJ1-6; D possibly corresponds to TRBD1 (5 bases). The germline V gene encodes CDR1 KGHSH and CDR2 LQKENI. The CDR3 loop spans 19 amino acids. The V and J ends lost 0 bases and 5 bases respectively, with 20 bases between them.

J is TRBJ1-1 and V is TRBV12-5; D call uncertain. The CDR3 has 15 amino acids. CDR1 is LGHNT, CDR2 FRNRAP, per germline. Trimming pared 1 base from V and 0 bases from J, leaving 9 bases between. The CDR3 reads CASGLDRQLNTEAFF. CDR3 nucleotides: TGTGCTAGTGGTTTGGACAGACAATTGAACACTGAAGCTTTCTTT. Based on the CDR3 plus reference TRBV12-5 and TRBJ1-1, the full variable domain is DARVTQTPRHKVTEMGQEVTMRCQPILGHNTVFWYRQTMMQGLELLAYFRNRAPLDDSGMPKDRFSAEMPDATLATLKIQPSEPRDSAVYFCASGLDRQLNTEAFFGQGTRLTVV.

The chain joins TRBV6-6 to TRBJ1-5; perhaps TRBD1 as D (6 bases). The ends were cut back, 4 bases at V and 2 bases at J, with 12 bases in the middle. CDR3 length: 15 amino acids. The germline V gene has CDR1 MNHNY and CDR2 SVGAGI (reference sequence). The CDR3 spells CASSSAQGRNQPQHF. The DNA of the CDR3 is TGTGCCAGCAGTTCGGCGCAGGGGCGCAATCAGCCCCAGCATTTT.